One and the same sample provided the 25 T cell receptor beta chains below, sequenced in a study of shared clonotypes between healthy human individuals. Assay used: immunoSEQ multiplex PCR; TCRdb lists only in-frame clones, some missing. This sample has approximately 2,300,000 clones; roughly 92% occur once, and the top ten carry around 0.4%. Material: naive CD4+ T cells from PBMCs. Stated subset: CD45RA+ positively selected. The source is a man between 18 and 35 years old in good health. Some clones in this sample may be carry-over from other donors' samples.

The chain employs TRBV6-4 and TRBJ2-7; a weak D match, TRBD1 (5 bases). Per the germline V gene, CDR1 is MRHNA and CDR2 is SNTAGT. This CDR3 has 14 amino acids. V gave up 5 bases and J gave up 1 base, with 12 bases separating them. The CDR3: CASSTGFQSYEQYF. The CDR3 DNA reads TGTGCCAGCAGTACAGGTTTCCAGTCCTACGAGCAGTACTTC.

This clone was seen once. Sequence at one end of the junction differs from germline and may be a read error. The chain recombines TRBV15 with TRBJ1-2, with D possibly matching TRBD1 (5 bases). The germline V gene encodes CDR1 LNHNV and CDR2 YYDKDF (reference sequence). The CDR3 is 12 residues long. This chain's CDR3 is CATSRDGWDLSF. The DNA for the CDR3 is TGTGCCACCAGCAGAGATGGATGGGACCTCTCGTTC.

The chain joins TRBV28 to TRBJ2-7, with 8 bases that match TRBD1. Germline lookup yields CDR1 MDHEN and CDR2 SYDVKM. V lost 1 base and J lost 5; bases outside the gene matches: 7. The CDR3 sequence is 15 residues long. The CDR3 spells CASSLYGQGTHEQYF. CDR3 bases: TGTGCCAGCAGTTTATATGGACAGGGTACCCACGAGCAGTACTTC. The full variable domain, with the rest looked up from reference TRBV28 and TRBJ2-7, is DVKVTQSSRYLVKRTGEKVFLECVQDMDHENMFWYRQDPGLGLRLIYFSYDVKMKEKGDIPEGYSVSREKKERFSLILESASTNQTSMYLCASSLYGQGTHEQYFGPGTRLTVT.

The chain carries TRBV25-1 and TRBJ2-2, with a weak D call TRBD1 (5 bases). V shed 1 base and J shed 5 bases, with 11 bases lying between them. CDR3 length equals 15 residues. Germline values: CDR1 MGHDK, CDR2 SYGVNS. Here the CDR3 reads CASSESSGSTGELFF. The CDR3 coding sequence is TGTGCCAGCAGTGAATCCTCAGGGTCGACCGGGGAGCTGTTTTTT.

In this sample, this clone turned up once. This chain joins TRBV11-2 and TRBJ2-5; 10 bases agree with TRBD1. Germline V gene sequence: CDR1 SGHAT, CDR2 FQNNGV. J was trimmed by 4 bases and V by 2 bases; bases with no gene match: 4. The CDR3 sequence is 15 residues long. CDR3 coding DNA: TGTGCCAGCAGCTTAATAGACAGGGGGCGAGAGACCCAGTACTTC. It is translated as CASSLIDRGRETQYF.

Worth noting for this clone: The DNA is omitted, as the CDR3 cannot be located on it reliably, and the CDR3 follows TCRdb's listing. V is TRBV21-1 and J is TRBJ2-7; the table gives TRBD2 as D, unverified against the DNA. TRBV21-1 is a pseudogene. The CDR3 region is 17 residues in length, termini included. The CDR3 sequence is CASSKGWASGSSYEQYF.

This clone was counted once. J is TRBJ1-1 and V is TRBV7-2; D might be TRBD1 (5 bases). V lost 5 bases, J lost 1 base, and 20 bases lay in between. The germline V gene encodes CDR1 SGHTA and CDR2 FQGNSA. The CDR3 is 17 residues long. CDR3 protein: CASSNWGREVRNTEAFF. CDR3 coding DNA: TGTGCCAGCAGCAATTGGGGCAGGGAAGTTCGGAACACTGAAGCTTTCTTT.

The chain carries TRBV12-5 and TRBJ2-5, with TRBD1 identical over 7 bases. With V trimmed by 1 base and J by 5 bases, 4 bases remained unmatched. CDR1 and CDR2 (germline): LGHNT, FRNRAP. The CDR3 consists of 14 residues. CDR3 amino acids: CASGLGTGRETQYF. The CDR3 nucleotides read TGTGCTAGTGGTTTGGGGACAGGCCGGGAGACCCAGTACTTC.

This chain uses TRBV29-1 with TRBJ2-7; the D is unclear. The germline V gene encodes CDR1 SQVTM and CDR2 ANQGSEA. The CDR3 has 12 amino acids. V lost 8 bases and J lost 0, with 11 bases in between. CDR3 sequence reads: CSIRRSSYEQYF. CDR3 bases: TGCAGCATTAGACGGAGCTCCTACGAGCAGTACTTC.

CDR3 sequence reads: CASSQDAGTVRYGYTF. Written as DNA, the CDR3 is TGCGCCAGCAGCCAAGACGCCGGGACAGTTCGCTATGGCTACACCTTC. The genes are TRBV4-1 and TRBJ1-2, with TRBD1 matching 7 bases. V shed 0 bases and J 4 bases; nucleotides not matched to a gene: 8. CDR1 and CDR2 (germline): MGHRA, YSYEKL. This CDR3 spans 16 amino acids.

Concerning this clone itself: In the same sample, other DNA sequences code for this CDR3. V and J are TRBV18 and TRBJ2-1; 8 bases map to TRBD1. Germline CDR1 reads KGHSH; CDR2 reads LQKENI. J lost 0 bases, V lost 3 bases, and 1 base had no gene match. This CDR3 is 15 amino acids long. The CDR3, as DNA: TGTGCCAGCTCACCCCAGGGGGCCTCCTACAATGAGCAGTTCTTC. Its translation: CASSPQGASYNEQFF. Full variable domain (outside the CDR3, taken from reference TRBV18 and TRBJ2-1): NAGVMQNPRHLVRRRGQEARLRCSPMKGHSHVYWYRQLPEEGLKFMVYLQKENIIDESGMPKERFSAEFPKEGPSILRIQQVVRGDSAAYFCASSPQGASYNEQFFGPGTRLTVL.

The chain has TRBV11-3 and TRBJ2-1, with a weak D call TRBD2 (6 bases). V was trimmed by 1 base and J by 9 bases, leaving 10 bases between them. The CDR3 runs 13 residues. The germline V gene encodes CDR1 SGHNT and CDR2 YENEEA. Here the CDR3 DNA reads TGTGCCAGCAGCTTAGGAGTTAGCGGTGAGCAGTTCTTC. Protein product: CASSLGVSGEQFF.

V and J are TRBV19 and TRBJ2-7, with 9 bases aligning to TRBD1. With V trimmed by 8 bases and J by 2 bases, 10 bases remained unmatched. CDR1 is LNHDA and CDR2 is SQIVND in the germline V gene (reference sequence). The CDR3 totals 15 residues. The CDR3 coding sequence is TGTGCCAGTCGAACAAGCCGGGACAGGGCCTACGAGCAGTACTTC. Protein product: CASRTSRDRAYEQYF.

The chain carries TRBV6-6 and TRBJ2-1, with D tentatively TRBD1 (6 bases). The germline CDR1 and CDR2 sequences are MNHNY and SVGAGI (reference sequence). The length of the CDR3 is 14 residues. V dropped 7 bases and J dropped 5 bases, with 15 bases sitting between them. The CDR3, as DNA: TGTGCCAGCAACCCGGGACAAGCCCACAATGAGCAGTTCTTC. Encoded protein: CASNPGQAHNEQFF.

The rearrangement uses TRBV19 and TRBJ1-2, with D perhaps TRBD1 (6 bases). There are 17 residues in the CDR3. Trimming removed 3 bases at V and 2 bases at J, with 19 bases between. Germline CDR1 and CDR2: LNHDA and SQIVND (reference sequence). The CDR3 loop reads CASSMNGQPLTNYGYTF. For the CDR3, the DNA is TGTGCCAGTAGTATGAATGGACAGCCTCTAACAAACTATGGCTACACCTTC.

The chain joins TRBV6-1 to TRBJ1-2; D possibly corresponds to TRBD1 (6 bases). V was cut by 2 bases and J by 4 bases, with 11 bases left in between. The CDR3 contains 14 residues. Germline CDR1 and CDR2: MNHNS and SASEGT. CDR3 DNA: TGTGCCAGCAGTGAAACGGGACACCTCTATGGCTACACCTTC. Translated, it gives CASSETGHLYGYTF.

This clone has only a few counts. The CDR3 DNA is TGTGCCAGCAGTTTAAGTGCCGGGACAGCGCCCTATGGCTACACCTTC. Amino acids: CASSLSAGTAPYGYTF. J is TRBJ1-2 and V is TRBV28; 7 positions agree with TRBD1. Germline V gene lookup returns CDR1 MDHEN and CDR2 SYDVKM. V lost 2 bases and J lost 4; bases outside the gene matches: 10. The CDR3 is 16 amino acids.

This clone was found once. The rearrangement links TRBV27 to TRBJ2-1, with 13 bases identical to TRBD2. J gave up 7 bases and V 4 bases, and 19 bases lay outside the gene matches. Germline values: CDR1 MNHEY, CDR2 SMNVEV (reference sequence). The CDR3 is made up of 20 amino acids. CDR3 nucleotide sequence: TGTGCCAGCAGTTCTACCCCTCGGACTAGCGGGAGTTCTTGGTTTAATGAGCAGTTCTTC. This sequence encodes CASSSTPRTSGSSWFNEQFF.

This sequence joins TRBV27 and TRBJ1-4; possibly TRBD1 for D (5 bases). V lost 6 bases and J lost 10, with 15 bases in between. This CDR3 comprises 13 residues. CDR1 is MNHEY, CDR2 SMNVEV, per germline (reference sequence). This chain's CDR3 is CASSPLGLGKLFF. Written as DNA, the CDR3 is TGTGCCAGCAGCCCCCTGGGACTAGGAAAACTGTTTTTT.

This chain connects TRBV15 to TRBJ2-2; D not certain. Germline V gene lookup returns CDR1 LNHNV and CDR2 YYDKDF (reference sequence). The CDR3 spans 13 residues. Trimming left V 5 bases short and J 9 bases short, with 13 bases between. CDR3 nucleotide sequence: TGTGCCACCAGCCCCCTTAAGGGCCGGGAGCTGTTTTTT. Its translation: CATSPLKGRELFF.

This clone was detected only a few times. The sample holds other DNA sequences that translate to the same CDR3. The rearrangement links TRBV5-4 to TRBJ1-1; D unresolved. V lost 5 bases and J 0 bases, leaving 5 bases between the germline ends. CDR1 SGHNT and CDR2 YYREEE come from the germline V gene (reference sequence). CDR3 length: 12 residues. The CDR3 sequence is CASSPMNTEAFF. The CDR3 nucleotides read TGTGCCAGCAGTCCCATGAACACTGAAGCTTTCTTT.

The CDR3 loop reads CASSPASGLQETQYF. The CDR3 DNA follows: TGTGCCAGCAGTCCGGCTAGCGGGCTTCAAGAGACCCAGTACTTC. The chain uses TRBV28 and TRBJ2-5, with TRBD2 matching over 8 bases. V lost 5 bases and J lost 2; bases outside the gene matches: 7. The CDR3 covers 15 residues. Germline V lookup: CDR1 MDHEN, CDR2 SYDVKM.

This rearrangement joins TRBV5-4 to TRBJ2-4; 10 positions match TRBD1. J was trimmed by 0 bases and V by 4 bases; bases with no gene match: 10. The CDR3 covers 18 residues. Germline V CDR1 and CDR2: SGHNT, YYREEE (reference sequence). The CDR3 loop reads CASSAGQGVRIAKNIQYF. The CDR3 DNA follows: TGTGCCAGCAGCGCCGGACAGGGGGTGAGAATAGCCAAAAACATTCAGTACTTC.

The V gene is TRBV20-1, the J gene TRBJ2-5; D gene uncertain. The ends were cut back, 2 bases at V and 5 bases at J, with 6 bases in the middle. Germline V gene data show CDR1 as DFQATT and CDR2 as SNEGSKA (reference sequence). The CDR3 runs to 11 residues. The CDR3 region has the DNA TGCAGTGCTAGATTTGCGGAGACCCAGTACTTC. This translates into CSARFAETQYF.

This clone showed up just a few times. J is TRBJ1-1 and V is TRBV20-1; no reliable D call. This CDR3 comprises 11 residues. The V and J ends lost 0 bases and 3 bases respectively, with 2 bases between them. Germline V gives CDR1 DFQATT, CDR2 SNEGSKA (reference sequence). The CDR3 is CSAREDTEAFF. The DNA for the CDR3 is TGCAGTGCTAGAGAGGACACTGAAGCTTTCTTT.